Each of the 16 T cell receptor beta chains below was sequenced from the same sample in a study of Ad26.COV2.S vaccination and SARS-CoV-2 variants. Treatment in this sample: around 19 received Ad26.COV2.S at low or high dose, single or two shots; about 5 received placebo; per-sample allocation not given. Specimens were obtained on day 63 following the first vaccine or placebo injection. Repertoires were generated with immunoSEQ multiplex PCR, while TCRdb's copy carries only in-frame clones and drops some. Of about 440,000 clones in the sample, around 91% were seen once. This specimen consisted of peripheral blood, obtained in a trial of Ad26.COV2.S vaccine versus placebo. Receptor source: a person between 18 and 65 years old who received the Ad26.COV2.S COVID-19 vaccine or a placebo.

V usage is TRBV5-4 and J usage is TRBJ2-7; 7 nucleotides align to TRBD1. The CDR3 runs to 15 residues. Germline trimming cut 3 bases from V and 4 bases from J; bases unmatched to any gene: 10. Germline V CDR1 and CDR2: SGHNT, YYREEE (reference sequence). This chain's CDR3 is CASSSRQGSGYEQYF. As DNA, the CDR3 is TGTGCCAGCAGCTCTCGACAGGGATCGGGGTACGAGCAGTACTTC.

This chain connects TRBV2 to TRBJ2-7, with 10 nucleotides matching TRBD1. The junction had 6 bases not matched to a gene; V was cut back by 5 bases and J by 2 bases. Germline V gene lookup returns CDR1 SNHLY and CDR2 FYNNEI. This CDR3 has 15 amino acids. The CDR3 DNA reads as TGTGCCAGCAGTAGAGAGACAGGGGGCCCCTACGAGCAGTACTTC. Encoded protein: CASSRETGGPYEQYF.

V and J are TRBV28 and TRBJ2-1; the match to TRBD2 covers 8 bases. The CDR3 consists of 15 residues. Trimming cost V 7 bases and J 3 bases; bases outside gene matches: 8. The germline gives CDR1 MDHEN, CDR2 SYDVKM. The CDR3 bases are TGTGCCAGCAATCCTGACGGGACTAGCTACAATGAGCAGTTCTTC. Its protein is CASNPDGTSYNEQFF.

This chain links TRBV28 with TRBJ2-7; D gene ambiguous. CDR3 length: 14 residues. Germline CDR1 and CDR2: MDHEN and SYDVKM. Deletions cut 3 bases from V and 2 bases from J, with 11 bases between. CDR3 sequence: CASSLPGEAYEQYF. The CDR3 DNA is TGTGCCAGCAGTTTGCCAGGAGAGGCCTACGAGCAGTACTTC.

This clone showed up just once. J is TRBJ2-5 and V is TRBV6-1; D gene ambiguous. V was trimmed by 2 bases and J by 7 bases, leaving 11 bases between them. The CDR3 has 13 amino acids. From germline, CDR1 is MNHNS and CDR2 SASEGT. CDR3 region: CASSESPLGTQYF. The CDR3 nucleotides read TGTGCCAGCAGTGAATCTCCCCTCGGGACCCAGTACTTC.

The chain couples TRBV5-1 to TRBJ2-2, with 12 bases that match TRBD2. This CDR3 is 17 amino acids long. The germline V gene has CDR1 SGHRS and CDR2 YFSETQ. Germline trimming cut 4 bases from V and 2 bases from J; bases unmatched to any gene: 6. CDR3 loop: CASSALTSGRNTGELFF. In DNA, the CDR3 is TGCGCCAGCAGCGCGTTGACTAGCGGGAGAAACACCGGGGAGCTGTTTTTT.

This chain links TRBV5-1 with TRBJ2-2; D remains ambiguous. Germline V lookup: CDR1 SGHRS, CDR2 YFSETQ. The CDR3 totals 12 residues. V was shortened by 2 bases and J by 8 bases, with 7 bases between the two germline ends. CDR3 coding DNA: TGCGCCAGCAGCTTAGGCTCAGGGGAGCTGTTTTTT. This gives the protein CASSLGSGELFF.

The rearrangement joins TRBV7-9 to TRBJ2-3; TRBD2 matches at 8 bases. CDR1 is SEHNR and CDR2 is FQNEAQ in the germline V gene (reference sequence). Trimming removed 4 bases from V and 4 bases from J; junction bases left unmatched: 13. The CDR3 extends over 17 amino acids. The CDR3: CASSSYVSGINSDTQYF. The CDR3 DNA is TGTGCCAGCAGCTCCTACGTTAGCGGGATCAACTCAGATACGCAGTATTTT.

The chain links TRBV5-8 to TRBJ1-2, with TRBD1 as a possible D gene (5 bases). CDR3 size: 16 residues. V gave up 0 bases and J gave up 8 bases, with 20 bases separating them. Germline V gene lookup returns CDR1 SGHTS and CDR2 YDEGEE. This chain's CDR3 is CASSLGPNRMRDGYTF. DNA for the CDR3: TGTGCCAGCAGCTTGGGGCCCAACAGGATGAGAGACGGCTACACCTTC.

The J gene is TRBJ2-1, the V gene TRBV3-1 (or the pseudogene TRBV3-2); unclear D gene. Germline CDR1 LGHDT, CDR2 YNNKEL (reference sequence). There are 14 residues in the CDR3. Trimming shortened V by 4 bases and J by 6 bases, and 13 bases separated the two germline ends. CDR3 DNA: TGTGCCAGCAGCCTGCGGCCGCGGTGCAATGAGCAGTTCTTC. Encoded protein: CASSLRPRCNEQFF.

This clone appeared once. The CDR3 reads CASTPFGFSSYNEQFF. CDR3 sequence (DNA): TGTGCCAGCACCCCTTTCGGGTTTAGCTCCTACAATGAGCAGTTCTTC. This sequence joins TRBV28 and TRBJ2-1, with no clear D. The V and J ends lost 7 bases and 0 bases respectively, with 16 bases between them. The CDR3 totals 16 residues. Looked up from germline, CDR1 is MDHEN and CDR2 is SYDVKM.

The chain recombines TRBV4-2 with TRBJ2-3; 7 nucleotides align to TRBD2. Looked up from germline, CDR1 is LGHNA and CDR2 is YNFKEQ. The CDR3 contains 19 residues. With V trimmed by 0 bases and J by 0 bases, 12 bases remained unmatched. In nucleotides, the CDR3 is TGTGCCAGCAGCCAAGATTCTAGCGGAAGCACATCTAGCACAGATACGCAGTATTTT. It translates to CASSQDSSGSTSSTDTQYF.

The V gene is TRBV29-1, the J gene TRBJ2-5; TRBD2 matches 12 bases. Germline lookup yields CDR1 SQVTM and CDR2 ANQGSEA. The CDR3 consists of 14 residues. V trimming: 5 bases; J trimming: 2 bases; junction bases outside the gene matches: 3. The CDR3 nucleotides are TGCAGCGTTAAGGGACTAGCGGGTCAAGAGACCCAGTACTTC. It encodes CSVKGLAGQETQYF.

The rearrangement joins TRBV24-1 to TRBJ2-5; perhaps TRBD1 as D (6 bases). The CDR3 spans 16 residues. Germline assignment: CDR1 KGHDR and CDR2 SFDVKD. Between the trimmed V and J ends, which lost 3 bases and 0 bases, there was a span of 13 bases. The CDR3 DNA reads TGTGCCACCAGTGATCCTGGACAGTACCACCAAGAGACCCAGTACTTC. This translates into CATSDPGQYHQETQYF.

This clone has only one observation. The rearrangement links TRBV5-1 to TRBJ2-3, with TRBD2 as a possible D gene (5 bases). Germline CDR1 and CDR2: SGHRS and YFSETQ. V gave up 0 bases and J gave up 2 bases, with 13 bases separating them. This CDR3 contains 16 residues. Here the CDR3 reads CASSLEGSGSTDTQYF. The CDR3 coding sequence is TGCGCCAGCAGCTTGGAAGGCAGCGGTTCCACAGATACGCAGTATTTT. The entire variable domain, with the rest obtained from reference TRBV5-1 and TRBJ2-3, is as follows: KAGVTQTPRYLIKTRGQQVTLSCSPISGHRSVSWYQQTPGQGLQFLFEYFSETQRNKGNFPGRFSGRQFSNSRSEMNVSTLELGDSALYLCASSLEGSGSTDTQYFGPGTRLTVL.

This clone came up once. This sequence joins TRBV5-1 and TRBJ2-2, with D possibly being TRBD1 (5 bases). CDR3 length equals 14 residues. Trimming cost V 4 bases and J 4 bases, with 11 bases left between them. Germline V CDR1 and CDR2: SGHRS, YFSETQ. The CDR3 spells CASSPNTGTGELFF. CDR3 coding DNA: TGCGCCAGCAGCCCCAACACAGGCACCGGGGAGCTGTTTTTT. Combining the CDR3 with reference TRBV5-1 and TRBJ2-2 gives the whole variable domain KAGVTQTPRYLIKTRGQQVTLSCSPISGHRSVSWYQQTPGQGLQFLFEYFSETQRNKGNFPGRFSGRQFSNSRSEMNVSTLELGDSALYLCASSPNTGTGELFFGEGSRLTVL.